This T cell receptor (beta chain) was captured by sequencing in a study of blood T cell repertoires in COVID-19. Germline V CDR1 and CDR2: SGHDN, FVKESK. The CDR3 length is 15 residues. V lost 3 bases, J lost 2 bases, and 6 bases stayed unmatched. Assay used: immunoSEQ multiplex PCR; TCRdb lists only in-frame clones, some missing. The table lists around 340,000 clones, about nine tenths of them singletons. This receptor was obtained from a woman aged 25 to 39 who had been exposed to COVID-19. Sequencing used PBMCs or T cells enriched from blood (not recorded which). The chain links TRBV14 to TRBJ2-7; TRBD2 matches at 8 bases. CDR3 nucleotides: TGTGCCAGCAGCCACCGGGGGGGGTCAACCTACGAGCAGTACTTC. It codes for CASSHRGGSTYEQYF.